This T cell receptor (beta chain) is drawn from a study of T cell responses to AZD1222 COVID-19 vaccine. Study context: Pooling covered second doses at about 4 or about 12 weeks.

Clones were sequenced by immunoSEQ multiplex PCR, and TCRdb holds only the in-frame ones, with some missing. The sample records roughly 150,000 clones, just over 90% being singletons. Looked up from germline, CDR1 is SGHDT and CDR2 is YYEEEE. V lost 2 bases to trimming and J lost 2 bases, with 10 bases between them. This CDR3 is built from 15 residues. Study-wide results and caveats: Seropositivity was recorded at baseline in only 5 or 6 AZD1222 recipients. None of the repertoires were sampled until the peak T cell response had passed. Donors were largely white British and mainly female; clonal diversity was possibly underestimated.

About this clone itself: Its specificity is unknown.

The origin of this receptor is an adult in good health. The material sequenced was peripheral blood, taken on day 0 of AZD1222 vaccination. The rearrangement uses TRBV5-6 and TRBJ2-2, with D tentatively TRBD1 (5 bases). The CDR3 nucleotides are TGTGCCAGCAGCTTCGAGACAGCTAACACCGGGGAGCTGTTTTTT. Translating it yields CASSFETANTGELFF.